These 12 T cell receptor beta chains originate from one sample sequenced in a study of blood T cell repertoires in COVID-19. The protocol was immunoSEQ multiplex PCR, while the TCRdb copy is restricted to in-frame clones and leaves out a portion. The sample records about 480,000 clones, approximately 90% being singletons. The source material was PBMCs or T cells enriched from blood (not recorded which). The receptors derive from a woman aged 40-49 years who had recovered from COVID-19.

The J gene is TRBJ1-1, the V gene TRBV29-1; D may be TRBD1 (5 bases). CDR3 size: 13 residues. With 5 bases removed from V and 5 bases from J, the gap between germline ends came to 15 bases. The germline CDR1 and CDR2 sequences are SQVTM and ANQGSEA. The CDR3 region has the DNA TGCAGCGTTCCGAATGTGGGGGGTACTGAAGCTTTCTTT. This translates into CSVPNVGGTEAFF.

The chain carries TRBV18 and TRBJ2-3; D ambiguous. The V and J ends lost 3 bases and 1 base respectively, with 5 bases between them. Per germline, CDR1 KGHSH and CDR2 LQKENI. This CDR3 has 13 residues. The CDR3 region is CASSPFGTDTQYF. CDR3 coding DNA: TGTGCCAGCTCACCGTTCGGCACAGATACGCAGTATTTT.

The J gene is TRBJ2-6, the V gene TRBV11-3; maybe TRBD1 (5 bases). Trimming left V 0 bases short and J 3 bases short, with 27 bases between. The CDR3 length is 22 residues. CDR1 and CDR2 (germline): SGHNT, YENEEA. The CDR3 region has the DNA TGTGCCAGCAGCTTAGATTACGACTTGGCGACAGATCGTTACTTTGGGGCCAACGTCCTGACTTTC. Translation: CASSLDYDLATDRYFGANVLTF.

This clone was seen only once. The chain employs TRBV11-2 and TRBJ2-7, with a possible D match to TRBD1 (5 bases). Deletions cut 5 bases from V and 0 bases from J, with 14 bases between. The V gene's germline CDR1 is SGHAT and CDR2 FQNNGV. The CDR3 loop spans 15 amino acids. The CDR3, as DNA: TGTGCCAGCAGCCCAAGGGGCGGCTACTCCTACGAGCAGTACTTC. Encoded protein: CASSPRGGYSYEQYF.

This chain connects TRBV7-9 to TRBJ2-7; TRBD2 matches at 13 bases. The CDR3 sequence is 16 residues long. Looked up from germline, CDR1 is SEHNR and CDR2 is FQNEAQ (reference sequence). With V trimmed by 4 bases and J by 0 bases, 3 bases remained unmatched. The CDR3 protein is CASSSGLAGSSYEQYF. The CDR3 DNA is TGTGCCAGCAGCTCGGGACTAGCGGGATCCTCCTACGAGCAGTACTTC.

The V call is TRBV16, the J call TRBJ1-5; 7 bases are a match to TRBD1. The CDR3 covers 17 residues. CDR1 is KGHSY and CDR2 is FQNENV in the germline V gene. V dropped 2 bases and J dropped 1; count of bases not matched to a gene: 8. CDR3 loop: CASSQVNRGSSNQPQHF. The CDR3 DNA reads as TGTGCCAGCAGCCAAGTGAACAGGGGATCGAGCAATCAGCCCCAGCATTTT.

The rearrangement joins TRBV7-2 to TRBJ2-1, with 11 bases identical to TRBD2. The CDR3 extends over 15 amino acids. Germline loops: CDR1 SGHTA, CDR2 FQGNSA. Germline trimming cut 5 bases from V and 9 bases from J; bases unmatched to any gene: 9. CDR3 sequence (DNA): TGTGCCAGCAGCCCCGGGGTAGCGGGAGGGCCTGAGCAGTTCTTC. Protein: CASSPGVAGGPEQFF. Together with reference TRBV7-2 and TRBJ2-1, the CDR3 gives the full variable domain: GAGVSQSPSNKVTEKGKDVELRCDPISGHTALYWYRQSLGQGLEFLIYFQGNSAPDKSGLPSDRFSAERTGGSVSTLTIQRTQQEDSAVYLCASSPGVAGGPEQFFGPGTRLTVL.

Turning to this clone: Distinct nucleotide sequences in the sample also encode this CDR3. The gene calls are TRBV2 and TRBJ1-1, with D maybe TRBD1 (6 bases). The V and J ends lost 8 bases and 0 bases respectively, with 10 bases between them. The germline V gene has CDR1 SNHLY and CDR2 FYNNEI. This CDR3 spans 13 amino acids. CDR3 DNA sequence: TGTGCCAGCCGGGGACACCTGAACACTGAAGCTTTCTTT. This codes for CASRGHLNTEAFF.

The chain has TRBV5-4 and TRBJ2-3, with TRBD1 matching 7 bases. J was trimmed by 1 base and V by 4 bases; bases with no gene match: 3. The CDR3 is 14 residues long. The germline V gene has CDR1 SGHNT and CDR2 YYREEE (reference sequence). The chain's CDR3 is CASSQGQGTDTQYF. CDR3 bases: TGTGCCAGCAGCCAAGGACAGGGCACAGATACGCAGTATTTT.

The CDR3 nucleotides read TGTGCCAGCAGTTTGCTCTTGCCGGACAGTAGCAATCAGCCCCAGCATTTT. Translated, it gives CASSLLLPDSSNQPQHF. The chain uses TRBV28 and TRBJ1-5; a possible D gene is TRBD1 (6 bases). The CDR3 consists of 17 residues. Trimming stripped 3 bases from V and 0 bases from J, with 15 bases between. Germline V gene lookup returns CDR1 MDHEN and CDR2 SYDVKM.

Here the CDR3 reads CASSFRLAEETQYF. Written as DNA, the CDR3 is TGTGCCAGCAGTTTTCGGCTAGCGGAAGAGACCCAGTACTTC. This chain uses TRBV27 with TRBJ2-5; TRBD2 matches at 7 bases. With V trimmed by 3 bases and J by 3 bases, 4 bases remained unmatched. The CDR3 contains 14 residues. Germline loops: CDR1 MNHEY, CDR2 SMNVEV (reference sequence).

The chain uses TRBV13 and TRBJ1-2; TRBD1 agrees at 8 bases. V lost 4 bases, J lost 8 bases, and 6 bases stayed unmatched. Germline V CDR1 and CDR2: PRHDT, FYEKMQ (reference sequence). The CDR3 spans 13 residues. CDR3 DNA: TGTGCCAGCAGCTCCGGACAGGGATACGGCTACACCTTC. This sequence encodes CASSSGQGYGYTF.